The 11 T cell receptor beta chains below all came from one sample that was sequenced in a study of T cell responses to AZD1222 COVID-19 vaccine. The table came from immunoSEQ multiplex PCR; TCRdb's copy has only in-frame clones and leaves some out. The sample yields 90,000 to 120,000 clones, roughly 90% seen once. The sequenced sample was peripheral blood, obtained on day 0 of AZD1222 vaccination. These receptors were collected from an adult in good health.

In the case of this clone: Other DNA sequences of this sample code for an identical CDR3. The chain combines TRBV18 with TRBJ1-5; D gene ambiguous. Germline values: CDR1 KGHSH, CDR2 LQKENI. There are 12 residues in the CDR3. V lost 2 bases and J 5 bases, leaving 4 bases between the germline ends. CDR3 in DNA: TGTGCCAGCTCACCAGGGGATCAGCCCCAGCATTTT. Translation: CASSPGDQPQHF.

This clone was detected once. V and J are TRBV3-1 (or the pseudogene TRBV3-2) and TRBJ2-1; 12 bases align to TRBD2. Per germline, CDR1 LGHDT and CDR2 YNNKEL (reference sequence). The CDR3 sequence is 17 residues long. V shed 6 bases, J shed 1 base, and the junction held 7 bases outside the gene matches. CDR3 protein: CASSPSSGRGSYNEQFF. CDR3 bases: TGTGCCAGCAGTCCTTCTAGCGGGAGGGGGTCCTACAATGAGCAGTTCTTC.

This clone was seen only a few times. The rearrangement joins TRBV11-3 to TRBJ2-1, with TRBD2 matching 13 bases. CDR1 and CDR2 (germline): SGHNT, YENEEA. V shed 5 bases, J shed 14 bases, and the junction held 6 bases outside the gene matches. The CDR3 is made up of 13 amino acids. As DNA, the CDR3 is TGTGCCAGCAGCCCGCGGACTAGCGGGAGAAAGTTCTTC. This sequence encodes CASSPRTSGRKFF.

This clone came up once. The chain uses TRBV7-9 and TRBJ1-2, with D unclear. V shed 1 base and J shed 5 bases, with 11 bases lying between them. CDR3 length: 14 amino acids. CDR1 and CDR2 (germline): SEHNR, FQNEAQ (reference sequence). CDR3 nucleotide sequence: TGTGCCAGCAGCTTAGGGGGATTTCGGTATGGCTACACCTTC. Translated: CASSLGGFRYGYTF.

V gene TRBV7-8 combines with J gene TRBJ1-4; D not resolved. This CDR3 region has 17 residues. From germline, CDR1 is SGHVS and CDR2 FQNEAQ. Trimming took 2 bases from V and 4 from J, leaving 17 bases between them. The CDR3 coding sequence is TGTGCCAGCAGCTTAACCCGGACGGCCGATCTTAATGAAAAACTGTTTTTT. It translates to CASSLTRTADLNEKLFF.

The chain employs TRBV30 and TRBJ2-7; D ambiguous. Germline V gives CDR1 GTSNPN, CDR2 SVGIG (reference sequence). This CDR3 has 11 residues. V lost 1 base and J lost 6, with 7 bases in between. The CDR3 DNA is TGTGCCTGGAGTGAAAGCGCCGAGCAGTACTTC. It translates to CAWSESAEQYF.

This chain uses TRBV27 with TRBJ2-1; 11 nucleotides match TRBD2. This CDR3 comprises 20 residues. Losses at the gene ends were 2 bases for V and 0 bases for J; bases not matched to a gene: 12. Germline CDR1 reads MNHEY; CDR2 reads SMNVEV (reference sequence). The CDR3 region is CASSLGGRLAGGGSYNEQFF. Here the CDR3 DNA reads TGTGCCAGCAGTTTAGGAGGTCGGCTAGCGGGGGGTGGCTCCTACAATGAGCAGTTCTTC.

The J gene is TRBJ1-2, the V gene TRBV21-1; the DNA was not used to check the table's D call, TRBD1. TRBV21-1 is marked as a pseudogene. CDR3 length: 15 residues. The CDR3 bases are TGTGCCAGCAGCAAAGGGCGGACAGGGTCGTGTGGCTACACCTTC. Amino acids: CASSKGRTGSCGYTF.

V usage is TRBV7-9 and J usage is TRBJ1-2, with 7 bases aligning to TRBD1. Germline CDR1 and CDR2: SEHNR and FQNEAQ (reference sequence). J lost 13 bases, V lost 0 bases, and 17 bases had no gene match. This CDR3 comprises 16 residues. CDR3 coding DNA: TGTGCCAGCAGCTTAGCTCGGACAGGATTTGGCCACTGGGGCACCTTC. It is translated as CASSLARTGFGHWGTF.

The chain joins TRBV19 to TRBJ1-3; D call uncertain. Trimming left V 1 base short and J 0 bases short, with 13 bases between. Germline values: CDR1 LNHDA, CDR2 SQIVND (reference sequence). CDR3 length: 17 amino acids. The chain's CDR3 is CASSIAGGALSGNTIYF. The CDR3 nucleotides read TGTGCCAGTAGTATAGCGGGCGGAGCCCTCTCTGGAAACACCATATATTTT.

The chain employs TRBV3-1 (or the pseudogene TRBV3-2) and TRBJ1-3, with TRBD1 as a possible D gene (6 bases). CDR1 LGHDT and CDR2 YNNKEL come from the germline V gene (reference sequence). The CDR3 is made up of 15 amino acids. The V end lost 1 base, the J end lost 4 bases, and 11 bases lay between the germline ends. The chain's CDR3 is CASSQGGALGNTIYF. Written as DNA, the CDR3 is TGTGCCAGCAGCCAAGGGGGGGCTTTGGGAAACACCATATATTTT.